This TCR beta chain comes out of a study of blood T cell repertoires in COVID-19. In the study overall: Specimens from acute and convalescent COVID-19 originated in the United States, Italy and Spain. The analysed material was cDNA or gDNA that came from T cells, B-cell-depleted T cells, or PBMCs.

Authors' analysis steps: Reference gene primer amplification gave estimated nucleated cell counts. Clones were sequenced by immunoSEQ multiplex PCR, and TCRdb holds only the in-frame ones, with some missing. That table furnishes V, J and clone size, whereas the DNA furnished D and trimming. The top ten clones hold about 7.6% of a sample with some 250,000 clones, around 90% of them seen once. V was cut by 0 bases and J by 8 bases, with 4 bases left in between. The CDR3 is made up of 12 amino acids. CDR1 and CDR2 from the germline V gene are LGHDT and YNNKEL (reference sequence). Material: peripheral blood. This receptor was obtained from a woman in her 70s with active or convalescent COVID-19. V usage is TRBV3-1 (or the pseudogene TRBV3-2) and J usage is TRBJ1-4; D gene uncertain. CDR3 nucleotides: TGTGCCAGCAGCCAAGACGGGGAAAAACTGTTTTTT. This translates into CASSQDGEKLFF.